Presented here are 28 T cell receptor beta chains from one specimen sequenced in a study of blood T cells in healthy people across ages. Primers used in a second PCR of roughly 6 to 12 cycles were a sample-barcoded 5' primer and a J-beta primer mix. A single record per CDR3 protein comes from TCRdb applying MiXCR to the 5' RACE reads. Of 550,000 to 700,000 distinct CDR3 sequences listed, approximately 27% are singletons. The specimen was blood. The receptors were sampled from a woman in her 70s in good health.

This clonotype was seen a few times. The chain employs TRBV11-3 and TRBJ1-1; 9 bases match TRBD1. V shed 2 bases and J 2 bases; nucleotides not matched to a gene: 9. CDR1 SGHNT and CDR2 YENEEA come from the germline V gene. This CDR3 spans 17 amino acids. In DNA, the CDR3 is TGTGCCAGCAGCTTATCGAAGCTGGGACAGGGTAACACTGAAGCTTTCTTT. This translates into CASSLSKLGQGNTEAFF.

The chain couples TRBV29-1 to TRBJ1-1, with a weak D call TRBD1 (5 bases). V shed 6 bases and J shed 1 base, with 9 bases lying between them. The length of the CDR3 is 12 residues. The germline V gene has CDR1 SQVTM and CDR2 ANQGSEA. CDR3 amino acids: CSVGVGNTEAFF. The CDR3 coding sequence is TGCAGCGTGGGGGTGGGGAACACTGAAGCTTTCTTT.

At least ten counts were recorded for this clonotype. The CDR3 protein is CATSASQEYQETQYF. Here the CDR3 DNA reads TGTGCCACCAGTGCCTCACAGGAGTACCAAGAGACCCAGTACTTC. The V gene is TRBV24-1, the J gene TRBJ2-5, with D possibly matching TRBD1 (5 bases). Germline V lookup: CDR1 KGHDR, CDR2 SFDVKD. The CDR3 consists of 15 residues. V lost 5 bases and J 0 bases, leaving 12 bases between the germline ends.

The chain recombines TRBV9 with TRBJ1-2, with TRBD1 identical over 7 bases. The germline gives CDR1 SGDLS, CDR2 YYNGEE. The length of the CDR3 is 16 residues. The V and J ends lost 4 bases and 7 bases, in that order; junction bases with no gene match: 16. The CDR3 region is CASSFQGGQGTFGYTF. Here the CDR3 DNA reads TGTGCCAGCAGCTTCCAGGGGGGGCAGGGGACGTTTGGCTACACCTTC. Full variable domain (remainder filled in from reference TRBV9 and TRBJ1-2): DSGVTQTPKHLITATGQRVTLRCSPRSGDLSVYWYQQSLDQGLQFLIQYYNGEERAKGNILERFSAQQFPDLHSELNLSSLELGDSALYFCASSFQGGQGTFGYTFGSGTRLTVV.

The chain has TRBV5-6 and TRBJ2-1, with TRBD2 matching over 8 bases. Germline lookup yields CDR1 SGHDT and CDR2 YYEEEE. V lost 4 bases, J lost 0 bases, and 12 bases stayed unmatched. The CDR3 is 18 amino acids. The CDR3 region has the DNA TGTGCCAGCAGCCCTGGGACGCTAGCGGGCACCTCCTACAATGAGCAGTTCTTC. As protein: CASSPGTLAGTSYNEQFF.

The chain has TRBV7-2 and TRBJ2-5; D might be TRBD2 (6 bases). The germline V and J ends were trimmed by 5 bases and 2 bases, with 12 bases remaining between them. The CDR3 runs to 14 residues. CDR1 is SGHTA and CDR2 is FQGNSA in the germline V gene. The CDR3 here is CASSRDLRQETQYF. CDR3 DNA sequence: TGTGCCAGCAGCCGGGACTTACGACAAGAGACCCAGTACTTC.

The chain recombines TRBV5-1 with TRBJ2-7; tentative D call: TRBD1 (6 bases). V was shortened by 4 bases and J by 7 bases, with 21 bases between the two germline ends. The CDR3 is made up of 15 amino acids. Germline-derived CDR1 and CDR2 are SGHRS and YFSETQ. The DNA of the CDR3 is TGCGCCAGCAGCGAGGGGACACCTAAATCAGGGGAGCAGTACTTC. Its translation: CASSEGTPKSGEQYF.

This chain connects TRBV4-1 to TRBJ1-5; 7 bases map to TRBD1. Germline loops: CDR1 MGHRA, CDR2 YSYEKL. J lost 8 bases, V lost 0 bases, and 10 bases had no gene match. CDR3 length: 16 residues. CDR3 protein: CASSQDGTAGGKPQHF. In DNA form, the CDR3 reads TGCGCCAGCAGCCAAGATGGGACAGCGGGAGGGAAGCCCCAGCATTTT.

The genes are TRBV7-8 and TRBJ2-1; D remains ambiguous. CDR1 SGHVS and CDR2 FQNEAQ come from the germline V gene. Trimming shortened V by 3 bases and J by 6 bases, and 15 bases separated the two germline ends. CDR3 length equals 15 residues. The DNA for the CDR3 is TGTGCCAGCAGCTTCTTAGATTGGGCAACCAATGAGCAGTTCTTC. Its protein product is CASSFLDWATNEQFF.

This clonotype was seen only a few times. CDR3 amino acids: CASSSGLAGGKTYEQYF. The CDR3 DNA is TGTGCCAGCAGCTCAGGACTAGCGGGGGGGAAAACCTACGAGCAGTACTTC. The chain couples TRBV7-2 to TRBJ2-7; 15 bases align to TRBD2. This CDR3 contains 17 residues. With V trimmed by 4 bases and J by 2 bases, 6 bases remained unmatched. The germline V gene has CDR1 SGHTA and CDR2 FQGNSA.

The chain is built from TRBV7-2 and TRBJ2-1; D is perhaps TRBD2 (7 bases). CDR1 is SGHTA and CDR2 is FQGNSA in the germline V gene. CDR3 length: 17 residues. V was shortened by 2 bases and J by 5 bases, with 19 bases between the two germline ends. CDR3 in amino acids: CASSLLGGGTKNNEQFF. CDR3 DNA sequence: TGTGCCAGCAGCTTACTAGGGGGGGGGACTAAAAACAATGAGCAGTTCTTC.

J is TRBJ2-7 and V is TRBV25-1; unclear D gene. CDR3 size: 14 residues. Trimming pared 1 base from V and 3 bases from J, leaving 10 bases between. Germline V gene data show CDR1 as MGHDK and CDR2 as SYGVNS. CDR3 sequence (DNA): TGTGCCAGCAGTGAATCCGGCACAAGCTACGAGCAGTACTTC. This encodes CASSESGTSYEQYF.

This clonotype was detected many times. The rearrangement joins TRBV19 to TRBJ2-7; 7 positions match TRBD2. Germline CDR1 LNHDA, CDR2 SQIVND (reference sequence). The CDR3 extends over 15 amino acids. Losses at the gene ends were 5 bases for V and 0 bases for J; bases not matched to a gene: 7. As DNA, the CDR3 is TGTGCCAGTAGTCCTATTCGGGGGGTCTCCTACGAGCAGTACTTC. It is translated as CASSPIRGVSYEQYF.

This rearrangement joins TRBV7-2 to TRBJ2-2, with 9 nucleotides matching TRBD2. Germline loops: CDR1 SGHTA, CDR2 FQGNSA. The V and J ends lost 3 bases and 6 bases, in that order; junction bases with no gene match: 11. This CDR3 region has 17 residues. The CDR3 DNA sequence: TGTGCCAGCAGCTTCCCGAGCGGCGGGGGGGCCCCCGGGGAGCTGTTTTTT. Translating it yields CASSFPSGGGAPGELFF.

The chain has TRBV5-1 and TRBJ2-2, with D tentatively TRBD1 (6 bases). Per the germline V gene, CDR1 is SGHRS and CDR2 is YFSETQ. Trimming pared 1 base from V and 3 bases from J, leaving 10 bases between. The CDR3 extends over 15 amino acids. CDR3 DNA sequence: TGCGCCAGCAGCTTGACCGGACAGCACACCGGGGAGCTGTTTTTT. Its protein is CASSLTGQHTGELFF.

The rearrangement links TRBV6-1 to TRBJ1-2; TRBD1 matches at 7 bases. The CDR3 runs 17 residues. The V segment lost 1 base and the J segment 6 bases; nucleotides outside the gene matches: 14. CDR1 and CDR2 from the germline V gene are MNHNS and SASEGT. The CDR3 protein is CASSEGPTPQGENGYTF. In nucleotides, the CDR3 is TGTGCCAGCAGTGAAGGCCCAACACCTCAGGGGGAAAATGGCTACACCTTC.

The chain joins TRBV7-9 to TRBJ1-2; weak D call: TRBD1 (5 bases). Germline V gives CDR1 SEHNR, CDR2 FQNEAQ (reference sequence). The CDR3 has 10 amino acids. Trimming removed 7 bases at V and 8 bases at J, with 8 bases between. CDR3 nucleotide sequence: TGTGCCAGCAAGGGGAAAGGCTACACCTTC. It translates to CASKGKGYTF.

The chain links TRBV28 to TRBJ2-7, with no clear D. CDR1 and CDR2 from the germline V gene are MDHEN and SYDVKM. The CDR3 is 13 residues long. Trimming pared 1 base from V and 2 bases from J, leaving 6 bases between. The CDR3 loop reads CASSLSGPYEQYF. CDR3 DNA: TGTGCCAGCAGTTTATCTGGACCCTACGAGCAGTACTTC.

This clonotype was recorded a few times. The chain is built from TRBV5-1 and TRBJ2-5; D is perhaps TRBD1 (5 bases). Trimming left V 2 bases short and J 0 bases short, with 8 bases between. Germline V gene data show CDR1 as SGHRS and CDR2 as YFSETQ. The length of the CDR3 is 14 residues. The CDR3: CASSFQGYQETQYF. The CDR3, as DNA: TGCGCCAGCAGCTTCCAGGGCTACCAAGAGACCCAGTACTTC. The full variable domain, with the rest looked up from reference TRBV5-1 and TRBJ2-5, is KAGVTQTPRYLIKTRGQQVTLSCSPISGHRSVSWYQQTPGQGLQFLFEYFSETQRNKGNFPGRFSGRQFSNSRSEMNVSTLELGDSALYLCASSFQGYQETQYFGPGTRLLVL.

The gene calls are TRBV29-1 and TRBJ2-7, with 8 bases lining up with TRBD1. V shed 5 bases and J 4 bases; nucleotides not matched to a gene: 10. The CDR3 is 14 amino acids. Germline V CDR1 and CDR2: SQVTM, ANQGSEA. In DNA form, the CDR3 reads TGCAGCGTTAACCAGGGGGCTTTATCTTACGAGCAGTACTTC. Its protein product is CSVNQGALSYEQYF.

The V and J genes are TRBV29-1 and TRBJ2-5; D is uncertain. This CDR3 spans 12 amino acids. The ends were cut back, 4 bases at V and 5 bases at J, with 11 bases in the middle. CDR1 SQVTM and CDR2 ANQGSEA come from the germline V gene. CDR3 protein: CSVVSSSETQYF. The CDR3 DNA is TGCAGCGTTGTGAGTAGCTCGGAGACCCAGTACTTC.

The V call is TRBV7-6, the J call TRBJ2-5; 8 nucleotides agree with TRBD2. The CDR3 has 15 amino acids. Per germline, CDR1 SGHVS and CDR2 FNYEAQ. The junction had 8 bases not matched to a gene; V was cut back by 5 bases and J by 3 bases. CDR3 loop: CASSKRLARKETQYF. CDR3 DNA sequence: TGTGCCAGCAGCAAACGACTAGCGAGGAAAGAGACCCAGTACTTC.

V usage is TRBV6-6 and J usage is TRBJ1-2, with a weak D call TRBD1 (6 bases). This CDR3 is built from 13 residues. V dropped 7 bases and J dropped 2 bases, with 11 bases sitting between them. CDR1 is MNHNY, CDR2 SVGAGI, per germline (reference sequence). CDR3 residues: CASTQDRNYGYTF. DNA for the CDR3: TGTGCCAGCACCCAAGACAGGAACTATGGCTACACCTTC.

A few counts support this clonotype. The chain joins TRBV29-1 to TRBJ2-5, with D perhaps matching TRBD1 (6 bases). V dropped 4 bases and J dropped 6 bases, with 12 bases sitting between them. Per the germline V gene, CDR1 is SQVTM and CDR2 is ANQGSEA. The CDR3 is 12 amino acids. CDR3: CSVVGWGQTQYF. The CDR3 DNA sequence: TGCAGCGTTGTGGGTTGGGGGCAGACCCAGTACTTC.

This chain joins TRBV10-3 and TRBJ2-5, with 12 bases lining up with TRBD2. The CDR3 runs 15 residues. CDR1 is ENHRY, CDR2 SYGVKD, per germline. The trim removed 3 bases at V and 7 bases at J, leaving 6 bases unmatched. Here the CDR3 DNA reads TGTGCCATCAGTGAAAGACTAGCGGGGGAGGGGACCCAGTACTTC. This encodes CAISERLAGEGTQYF.

The V call is TRBV20-1, the J call TRBJ1-6; 7 nucleotides match TRBD1. V lost 5 bases and J lost 7; bases outside the gene matches: 2. The CDR3 sequence is 12 residues long. CDR1 DFQATT and CDR2 SNEGSKA come from the germline V gene (reference sequence). As DNA, the CDR3 is TGCAGTGCTCTACAGGGGAATTCACCCCTCCACTTT. Encoded protein: CSALQGNSPLHF.

This clonotype has a count of ten or more. V usage is TRBV10-3 and J usage is TRBJ2-5; 9 bases agree with TRBD2. The trim removed 3 bases at V and 3 bases at J, leaving 8 bases unmatched. CDR1 ENHRY and CDR2 SYGVKD come from the germline V gene. The CDR3 consists of 16 residues. CDR3 DNA sequence: TGTGCCATCAGTGACCCCCAGCGGGGGGCTGAAGAGACCCAGTACTTC. Its translation is CAISDPQRGAEETQYF.

The chain couples TRBV20-1 to TRBJ2-7; D is uncertain. The CDR3 covers 12 residues. Germline V gene lookup returns CDR1 DFQATT and CDR2 SNEGSKA (reference sequence). Trimming shortened V by 3 bases and J by 2 bases, and 8 bases separated the two germline ends. CDR3 loop: CSARSAAYEQYF. The DNA for the CDR3 is TGCAGTGCTAGGTCTGCTGCCTACGAGCAGTACTTC.